The 18 T cell receptor beta chains in this list originate from one sample, sequenced in a study of blood T cell repertoires in COVID-19. The table came from immunoSEQ multiplex PCR; TCRdb's copy has only in-frame clones and leaves some out. This sample has approximately 230,000 clones, with around 80% found just once. The material sequenced was peripheral blood. The receptors were sampled from a woman in her 40s with active or convalescent COVID-19.

This chain joins TRBV30 and TRBJ1-2, with 8 bases aligning to TRBD1. V lost 1 base and J lost 6; bases outside the gene matches: 13. Germline V CDR1 and CDR2: GTSNPN, SVGIG (reference sequence). The CDR3 is made up of 16 amino acids. The CDR3 DNA reads TGTGCCTGGAGTGCGGGAAGACTCCAGGGGGCACATGGCTACACCTTC. It encodes CAWSAGRLQGAHGYTF.

The J gene is TRBJ1-5, the V gene TRBV24-1; 7 positions match TRBD1. Germline V lookup: CDR1 KGHDR, CDR2 SFDVKD. V was pared by 4 bases and J by 2 bases, with 7 bases of the junction left unmatched. The CDR3 contains 16 residues. DNA of the CDR3: TGTGCCACCAGTGAGCGAGACACAGGGGGCAATCAGCCCCAGCATTTT. Encoded protein: CATSERDTGGNQPQHF.

The CDR3 is CASSATGTANTEAFF. The CDR3 nucleotides read TGTGCCAGCAGCGCCACCGGGACAGCGAACACTGAAGCTTTCTTT. The chain links TRBV11-2 to TRBJ1-1; 7 bases agree with TRBD1. Germline V gene lookup returns CDR1 SGHAT and CDR2 FQNNGV. The CDR3 spans 15 residues. V lost 5 bases to trimming and J lost 1 base; unmatched junction nucleotides: 7.

The chain combines TRBV5-4 with TRBJ1-6; 9 nucleotides agree with TRBD1. Germline CDR1 reads SGHNT; CDR2 reads YYREEE (reference sequence). J was trimmed by 9 bases and V by 4 bases; bases with no gene match: 8. The CDR3 is 15 residues long. The CDR3 bases are TGTGCCAGCAGCCTCCGGGACAGGGCAGTTTCACCCCTCCACTTT. Translation gives CASSLRDRAVSPLHF.

The rearrangement joins TRBV5-1 to TRBJ1-2; D uncertain. V gave up 0 bases and J gave up 6 bases, with 15 bases separating them. CDR3 length equals 15 residues. CDR1 and CDR2 from the germline V gene are SGHRS and YFSETQ. Here the CDR3 reads CASSLAAVAGNGYTF. Written as DNA, the CDR3 is TGCGCCAGCAGCTTGGCCGCAGTGGCGGGGAATGGCTACACCTTC. The variable domain in full, with the rest retrieved from reference TRBV5-1 and TRBJ1-2, is KAGVTQTPRYLIKTRGQQVTLSCSPISGHRSVSWYQQTPGQGLQFLFEYFSETQRNKGNFPGRFSGRQFSNSRSEMNVSTLELGDSALYLCASSLAAVAGNGYTFGSGTRLTVV.

This chain links TRBV6-5 with TRBJ1-4; D is unclear. This CDR3 contains 14 residues. Per the germline V gene, CDR1 is MNHEY and CDR2 is SVGAGI. V was trimmed by 7 bases and J by 1 base, leaving 10 bases between them. Here the CDR3 DNA reads TGTGCCAGCACGGGGTCCTTAACTAATGAAAAACTGTTTTTT. Protein product: CASTGSLTNEKLFF.

This chain uses TRBV6-5 with TRBJ1-2; D ambiguous. This CDR3 is 14 amino acids long. Trimming cost V 2 bases and J 4 bases, with 11 bases left between them. CDR1 and CDR2 from the germline V gene are MNHEY and SVGAGI. The CDR3 nucleotides are TGTGCCAGCAGTTACCTAGATACCACCTATGGCTACACCTTC. Translation gives CASSYLDTTYGYTF.

The V call is TRBV7-9, the J call TRBJ1-5, with D perhaps TRBD1 (6 bases). Trimming took off 0 bases at V and 6 bases at J, with 12 bases between the two ends. This CDR3 contains 15 residues. Germline-derived CDR1 and CDR2 are SEHNR and FQNEAQ (reference sequence). The CDR3 bases are TGTGCCAGCAGCTTAGCGGGGCAGGGGAGTCAGCCCCAGCATTTT. Its translation: CASSLAGQGSQPQHF.

As concerns this clone: The same CDR3 also results from other DNA sequences found in this sample. The chain joins TRBV7-3 to TRBJ2-2; D is ambiguous. The CDR3 contains 12 residues. Looked up from germline, CDR1 is SGHTA and CDR2 is FQGTGA. Trimming stripped 4 bases from V and 3 bases from J, with 3 bases between. The CDR3 loop is CASSSDTGELFF. The CDR3 bases are TGTGCCAGCAGCTCGGACACCGGGGAGCTGTTTTTT.

This sequence joins TRBV10-1 and TRBJ2-7, with D unresolved. Germline V gene lookup returns CDR1 WNHNN and CDR2 SYGVQD (reference sequence). Trimming shortened V by 6 bases and J by 2 bases, and 8 bases separated the two germline ends. CDR3 size: 12 residues. The CDR3 is CASSASPYEQYV. Written as DNA, the CDR3 is TGCGCCAGCAGCGCGTCTCCCTACGAGCAGTACGTC.

CDR3 protein: CASSLDTYSYEQYF. CDR3 in DNA: TGTGCCAGCAGCTTAGATACCTACTCCTACGAGCAGTACTTC. The V call is TRBV7-9, the J call TRBJ2-7, with D uncertain. The CDR3 runs 14 residues. V was shortened by 1 base and J by 0 bases, with 7 bases between the two germline ends. CDR1 is SEHNR, CDR2 FQNEAQ, per germline (reference sequence).

J is TRBJ1-6 and V is TRBV7-6; perhaps TRBD1 as D (5 bases). The CDR3 has 15 amino acids. Germline CDR1 reads SGHVS; CDR2 reads FNYEAQ. Trimming pared 2 bases from V and 9 bases from J, leaving 14 bases between. The CDR3 protein is CASSLSRDETSPLHF. CDR3 DNA sequence: TGTGCCAGCAGCTTATCCAGGGATGAGACTTCACCCCTCCACTTT.

The sample holds a few counts of this clone. The V gene is TRBV7-3, the J gene TRBJ1-1, with a weak D call TRBD1 (5 bases). With 5 bases removed from V and 0 bases from J, the gap between germline ends came to 7 bases. The CDR3 sequence is 13 residues long. Germline V CDR1 and CDR2: SGHTA, FQGTGA. CDR3 protein: CASSTTVNTEAFF. The CDR3 bases are TGTGCCAGCAGCACGACAGTGAACACTGAAGCTTTCTTT.

This clone was seen a single time. The CDR3 nucleotides read TGCGCCAGCAGCCAAGATTACGGTGAGCAGTTCTTC. This sequence encodes CASSQDYGEQFF. The genes are TRBV4-1 and TRBJ2-1; D gene ambiguous. CDR1 is MGHRA, CDR2 YSYEKL, per germline. The CDR3 has 12 residues. With 0 bases removed from V and 9 bases from J, the gap between germline ends came to 6 bases.

CDR3 sequence: CASNSPWGVGKNTEAFF. DNA for the CDR3: TGTGCCAGCAACTCTCCTTGGGGGGTGGGTAAGAACACTGAAGCTTTCTTT. This chain uses TRBV7-9 with TRBJ1-1; tentative D call: TRBD1 (5 bases). The CDR3 is 17 amino acids. Trimming left V 7 bases short and J 1 base short, with 22 bases between. CDR1 SEHNR and CDR2 FQNEAQ come from the germline V gene (reference sequence). The full variable domain, its missing parts supplied by reference TRBV7-9 and TRBJ1-1, is DTGVSQNPRHKITKRGQNVTFRCDPISEHNRLYWYRQTLGQGPEFLTYFQNEAQLEKSRLLSDRFSAERPKGSFSTLEIQRTEQGDSAMYLCASNSPWGVGKNTEAFFGQGTRLTVV.

Note on this clone: A much larger clone lies a single base off, so this may be a read error. This same CDR3 is encoded by further DNA sequences in the sample. V usage is TRBV11-3 and J usage is TRBJ2-5; 8 bases are shared with TRBD2. With 1 base clipped from V and 2 bases from J, the junction kept 6 bases outside the gene matches. CDR1 is SGHNT and CDR2 is YENEEA in the germline V gene. The CDR3 loop spans 16 amino acids. The CDR3 bases are TGTGCCAGCAGCTTAGGGGGCGGGGGGACTCAAGAGACCCAGTACTTC. It translates to CASSLGGGGTQETQYF.

V gene TRBV5-1 combines with J gene TRBJ2-1; TRBD2 might be the D (5 bases). Between the trimmed V and J ends, which lost 1 base and 9 bases, there was a span of 26 bases. This CDR3 is built from 18 residues. Germline V gene sequence: CDR1 SGHRS, CDR2 YFSETQ. DNA for the CDR3: TGCGCCAGCAGCTTGCTAAGCGGTGCCACTCCAAGTATCGGTGAGCAGTTCTTC. This translates into CASSLLSGATPSIGEQFF.

The chain employs TRBV29-1 and TRBJ2-1; 10 bases agree with TRBD2. CDR1 and CDR2 from the germline V gene are SQVTM and ANQGSEA. Unmatched junction bases numbered 10, after V lost 3 bases and J lost 2 bases. This CDR3 is built from 17 residues. The DNA for the CDR3 is TGCAGCGTTGATGGTATTAGCGGGGGGCTCACCTACAATGAGCAGTTCTTC. Residues: CSVDGISGGLTYNEQFF.